This record covers a single T cell receptor (beta chain). What this receptor recognizes is not known. No base-level quality is on record; no much larger clone is a single base apart. The data stem from a study of control samples from healthy donors and cancer patients (dated by TCRdb to about 2020). The library was obtained by the immunoSEQ multiplex PCR assay. TCRdb carries this immuneACCESS record with in-frame sequences only. Its versions omit some clonotypes, under half of them owing to an unresolved V gene in the studies checked, with the rest unexplained. The sample table holds about 130,000 clones, of which approximately 94% were seen once. The leading ten clones occupy around 1.6% of the sample. V gives up 3 bases and J gives up 7 bases, and the segment between their germline ends measures 10 bases. There are 13 amino acids in the CDR3, from cysteine to phenylalanine inclusive. Kept here is only the CDR3 DNA, which spans 39 bases and is read in frame from base 1. CDR1 and CDR2 (MDHEN, SYDVKM) derive from the germline V gene.

The sequenced sample consisted of PBMCs. The chain employs TRBV28 and TRBJ2-1; confidence is insufficient to name the D gene. The sequence was obtained from a man aged 50-60 years with head and neck cancer. CDR3 loop: CASSFGRRNEQFF. The DNA sequence is given as TGTGCCAGCAGTTTCGGCAGGCGAAATGAGCAGTTCTTC.